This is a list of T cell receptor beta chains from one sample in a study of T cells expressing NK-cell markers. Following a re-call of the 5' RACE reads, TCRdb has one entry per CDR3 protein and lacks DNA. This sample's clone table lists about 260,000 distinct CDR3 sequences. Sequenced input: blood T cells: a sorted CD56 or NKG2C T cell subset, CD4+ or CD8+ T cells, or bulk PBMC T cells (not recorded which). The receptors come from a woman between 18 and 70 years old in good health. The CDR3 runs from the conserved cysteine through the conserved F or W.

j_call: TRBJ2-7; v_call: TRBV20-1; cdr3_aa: CSAHTTGQEAYEQYF
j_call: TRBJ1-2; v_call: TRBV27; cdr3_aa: CASSYSRRANYGYTF
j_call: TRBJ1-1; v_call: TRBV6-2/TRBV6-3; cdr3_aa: CASSWAGGANTEAFF
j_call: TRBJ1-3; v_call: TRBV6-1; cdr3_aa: CASRPWTGGGLSSGNTIYF
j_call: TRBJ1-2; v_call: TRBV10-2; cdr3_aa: CASSDPNFIGGDNYGYTF
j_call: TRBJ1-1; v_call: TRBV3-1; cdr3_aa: CASSHLGQGSTEAFF
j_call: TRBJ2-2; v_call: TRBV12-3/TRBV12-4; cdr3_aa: CASSDPAGPGELFF
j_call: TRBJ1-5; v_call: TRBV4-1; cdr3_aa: CASSPGHRDQPQHF
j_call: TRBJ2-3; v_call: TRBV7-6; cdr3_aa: CASSPWDRKSTDTQYF
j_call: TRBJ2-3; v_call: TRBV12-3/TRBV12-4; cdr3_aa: CASTSRGGRTDTQYF
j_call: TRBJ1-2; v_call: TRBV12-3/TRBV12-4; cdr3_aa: CASSRTGAGRDYGYTF
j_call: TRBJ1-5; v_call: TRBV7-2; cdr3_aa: CASSERSEGQPQHF
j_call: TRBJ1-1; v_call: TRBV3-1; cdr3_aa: CASSQYTGEAFF
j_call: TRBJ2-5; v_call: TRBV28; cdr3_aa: CASSPGTKPETQYF
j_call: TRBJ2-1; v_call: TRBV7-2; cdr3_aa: CASSPGLAGEGEQFF
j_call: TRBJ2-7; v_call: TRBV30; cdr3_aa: CAWTGGHYEQYF
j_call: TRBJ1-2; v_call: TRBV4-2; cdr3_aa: CASSPRDTYGYTF
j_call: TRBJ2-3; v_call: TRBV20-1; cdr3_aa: CSARESLGFGSTQYF
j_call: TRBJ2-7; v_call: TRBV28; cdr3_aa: CASSPSSGRFYEQYF
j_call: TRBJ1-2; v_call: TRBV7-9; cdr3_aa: CASSLERGTNYGYTF
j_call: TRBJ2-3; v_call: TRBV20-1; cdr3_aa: CSARSVSGKTDTQYF
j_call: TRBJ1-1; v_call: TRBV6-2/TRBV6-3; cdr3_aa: CASSQQAGITEAFF
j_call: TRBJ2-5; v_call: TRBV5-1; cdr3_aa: CASSPGGSGGQETQYF
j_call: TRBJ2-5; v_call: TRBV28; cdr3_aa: CALGGKETQYF
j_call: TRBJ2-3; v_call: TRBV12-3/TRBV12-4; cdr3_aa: CASTRRGGRIDTQYF
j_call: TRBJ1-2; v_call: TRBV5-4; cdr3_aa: CASSLRTGGNYGYTF
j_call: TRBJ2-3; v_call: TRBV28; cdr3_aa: CASKKAGGKFADTQYF
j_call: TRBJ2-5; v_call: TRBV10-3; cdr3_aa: CAISEWGQGARETQYF
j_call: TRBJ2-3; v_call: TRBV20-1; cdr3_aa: CSADLAGGSLDTQYF
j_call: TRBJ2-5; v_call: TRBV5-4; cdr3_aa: CASSPEWAGEETQYF
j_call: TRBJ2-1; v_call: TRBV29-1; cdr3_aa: CSVRDWGPNEQFF
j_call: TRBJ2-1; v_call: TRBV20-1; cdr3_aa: CSARDQGTQPYNEQFF
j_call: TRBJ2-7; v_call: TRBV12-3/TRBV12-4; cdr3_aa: CASSLPGPSYEQYF
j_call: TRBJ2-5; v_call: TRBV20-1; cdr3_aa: CSALVAGIQETQYF
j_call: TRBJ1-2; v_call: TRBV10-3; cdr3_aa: CAISEATNRVNYGYTF
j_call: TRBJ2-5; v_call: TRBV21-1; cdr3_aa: CASSTRDRGLCDQETQYF
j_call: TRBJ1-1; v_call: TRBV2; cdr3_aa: CASSGHPGPTEAFF
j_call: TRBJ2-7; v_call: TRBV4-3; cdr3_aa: CASSQRVRSYEQYF
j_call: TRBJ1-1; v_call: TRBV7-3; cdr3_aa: CASSKDRDTEAFF
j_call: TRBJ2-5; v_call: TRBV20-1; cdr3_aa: CSAETSGKGETQYF
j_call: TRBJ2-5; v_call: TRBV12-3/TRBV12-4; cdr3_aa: CAVGGAETQYF
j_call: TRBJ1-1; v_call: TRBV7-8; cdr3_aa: CASSSAYRNTEAFF
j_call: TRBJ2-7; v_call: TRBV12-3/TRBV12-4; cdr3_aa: CASSFRGLSYEQYF
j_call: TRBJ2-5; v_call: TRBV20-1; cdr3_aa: CSAQQLVAKETQYF
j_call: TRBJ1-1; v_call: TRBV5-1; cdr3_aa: CASSGGTGTEAFF
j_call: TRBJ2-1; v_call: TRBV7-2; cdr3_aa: CASSFASGYNEQFF
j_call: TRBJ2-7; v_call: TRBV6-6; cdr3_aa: CASRLPPYEQYF
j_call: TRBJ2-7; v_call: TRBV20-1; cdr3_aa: CSAVSWRAPYEQYF
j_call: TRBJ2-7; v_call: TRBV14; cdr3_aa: CASSQGPGTQYEQYF
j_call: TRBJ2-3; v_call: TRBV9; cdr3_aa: CASSLWGYTDTQYF
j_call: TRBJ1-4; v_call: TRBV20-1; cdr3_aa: CSARDLRDSNEKLFF
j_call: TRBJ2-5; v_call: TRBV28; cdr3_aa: CASNPGQLETQYF
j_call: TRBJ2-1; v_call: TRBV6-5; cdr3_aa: CASSSSMGGHSYNEQFF